The 17 T cell receptor beta chains given below trace back to one sample, sequenced in a study of T cell changes during pregnancy in multiple sclerosis. Measured with immunoSEQ multiplex PCR; TCRdb has only the in-frame clones, and not every one. The data show tens of thousands of clones, 75% to 95% seen once. Sequencing used peripheral blood, obtained in the second trimester of pregnancy. The source of these receptors is a female donor with multiple sclerosis, enrolled in a pregnancy study.

The rearrangement joins TRBV19 to TRBJ2-7; the match to TRBD1 covers 9 bases. The V and J ends lost 6 bases and 5 bases, in that order; junction bases with no gene match: 8. Looked up from germline, CDR1 is LNHDA and CDR2 is SQIVND (reference sequence). The CDR3 spans 14 residues. The CDR3 is CASSRGQGLDEQYF. The CDR3 nucleotides read TGTGCCAGTAGCCGGGGACAGGGACTCGACGAGCAGTACTTC.

The V gene is TRBV10-3, the J gene TRBJ2-5; 9 bases are shared with TRBD1. There are 15 residues in the CDR3. Germline assignment: CDR1 ENHRY and CDR2 SYGVKD. V was pared by 6 bases and J by 1 base, with 6 bases of the junction left unmatched. DNA for the CDR3: TGTGCCATCAGAAGACAGGGGGGGTCCCAAGAGACCCAGTACTTC. It specifies CAIRRQGGSQETQYF.

This sequence joins TRBV7-2 and TRBJ2-1; 11 bases are shared with TRBD2. CDR3 length equals 17 residues. Germline assignment: CDR1 SGHTA and CDR2 FQGNSA. V trimming: 1 base; J trimming: 4 bases; junction bases outside the gene matches: 6. The CDR3 sequence is CASSLEASGGLYNEQFF. As DNA, the CDR3 is TGTGCCAGCAGCTTAGAGGCTAGCGGGGGGCTTTACAATGAGCAGTTCTTC. The entire variable domain, with the rest obtained from reference TRBV7-2 and TRBJ2-1, is as follows: GAGVSQSPSNKVTEKGKDVELRCDPISGHTALYWYRQSLGQGLEFLIYFQGNSAPDKSGLPSDRFSAERTGGSVSTLTIQRTQQEDSAVYLCASSLEASGGLYNEQFFGPGTRLTVL.

In the case of this clone: The sample carries other DNA sequences with the same CDR3. The V call is TRBV27, the J call TRBJ1-2, with a possible D match to TRBD1 (5 bases). Trimming stripped 5 bases from V and 8 bases from J, with 21 bases between. This CDR3 is built from 15 residues. From germline, CDR1 is MNHEY and CDR2 SMNVEV (reference sequence). The CDR3 bases are TGTGCCAGCAGTATCACCTCAGGGTTTGGCTACGGCTACACCTTC. It is translated as CASSITSGFGYGYTF.

This sequence joins TRBV29-1 and TRBJ1-6; 8 nucleotides agree with TRBD1. The CDR3 spans 13 residues. CDR1 is SQVTM and CDR2 is ANQGSEA in the germline V gene. J was trimmed by 8 bases and V by 8 bases; bases with no gene match: 8. DNA for the CDR3: TGCAGCATGAGGACAGGGAGAGATTCACCCCTCCACTTT. Translating it yields CSMRTGRDSPLHF.

V usage is TRBV10-3 and J usage is TRBJ2-7; 10 nucleotides line up with TRBD2. V lost 3 bases, J lost 1 base, and 3 bases stayed unmatched. Germline assignment: CDR1 ENHRY and CDR2 SYGVKD. CDR3 size: 15 residues. The CDR3 DNA sequence: TGTGCCATCAGTGAAGGACTAGCGGTTTCCTACGAGCAGTACTTC. Translating gives CAISEGLAVSYEQYF.

V usage is TRBV6-1 and J usage is TRBJ2-7; a weak D match, TRBD1 (7 bases). CDR3 length equals 15 residues. Per the germline V gene, CDR1 is MNHNS and CDR2 is SASEGT. V gave up 6 bases and J gave up 1 base, with 16 bases separating them. CDR3 bases: TGTGCCAGCAGAGGAAGACAGGGACTTTCCTACGAGCAGTACTTC. Residues: CASRGRQGLSYEQYF.

This clone has more than one count but fewer than ten. The J gene is TRBJ2-5, the V gene TRBV6-5, with 7 nucleotides matching TRBD2. Germline loops: CDR1 MNHEY, CDR2 SVGAGI. The CDR3 covers 14 residues. Trimming at V came to 1 base and at J to 5 bases, leaving 4 bases not matched to a gene. For the CDR3, the DNA is TGTGCCAGCAGTTACTTGACTAGCTCGGAGACCCAGTACTTC. This translates into CASSYLTSSETQYF.

The genes are TRBV9 and TRBJ2-1; maybe TRBD2 (7 bases). The CDR3 has 13 amino acids. Germline V gene sequence: CDR1 SGDLS, CDR2 YYNGEE. V gave up 0 bases and J gave up 9 bases, with 10 bases separating them. The CDR3 reads CASSVAGGGEQFF. The CDR3 coding sequence is TGTGCCAGCAGCGTAGCGGGGGGCGGTGAGCAGTTCTTC.

This sequence joins TRBV20-1 and TRBJ1-1; possibly TRBD1 for D (5 bases). Germline V gives CDR1 DFQATT, CDR2 SNEGSKA (reference sequence). The CDR3 loop spans 11 amino acids. The CDR3 DNA sequence: TGCAGGGGGGGTCTGAACACTGAAGCTTTCTTT. Translation: CRGGLNTEAFF.

The chain has TRBV5-1 and TRBJ2-2, with 11 bases matching TRBD2. The CDR3 runs 18 residues. The ends lost 0 bases at V and 4 bases at J; junction bases unmatched: 8. The V gene's germline CDR1 is SGHRS and CDR2 YFSETQ. The DNA of the CDR3 is TGCGCCAGCAGCTTGGTTGTAGCGGGGGGGCCTGGCACCGGGGAGCTGTTTTTT. This translates into CASSLVVAGGPGTGELFF. Variable domain in full (rest from reference TRBV5-1 and TRBJ2-2): KAGVTQTPRYLIKTRGQQVTLSCSPISGHRSVSWYQQTPGQGLQFLFEYFSETQRNKGNFPGRFSGRQFSNSRSEMNVSTLELGDSALYLCASSLVVAGGPGTGELFFGEGSRLTVL.

This chain links TRBV19 with TRBJ1-6, with 7 bases that match TRBD1. Germline V gene lookup returns CDR1 LNHDA and CDR2 SQIVND (reference sequence). Losses at the gene ends were 10 bases for V and 5 bases for J; bases not matched to a gene: 8. The CDR3 has 14 residues. In nucleotides, the CDR3 is TGTGCCACCCATCCGGGACAGAATAATTCACCCCTCCACTTT. It codes for CATHPGQNNSPLHF.

This clone was observed once. The chain links TRBV10-3 to TRBJ2-1; 12 bases fit TRBD2. V dropped 2 bases and J dropped 5; count of bases not matched to a gene: 1. CDR1 is ENHRY and CDR2 is SYGVKD in the germline V gene. This CDR3 is 15 amino acids long. CDR3 protein: CAISELAGGNNEQFF. DNA of the CDR3: TGTGCCATCAGTGAGCTAGCGGGGGGGAACAATGAGCAGTTCTTC.

The chain has TRBV4-1 and TRBJ1-5; 7 bases are a match to TRBD1. V dropped 3 bases and J dropped 2; count of bases not matched to a gene: 13. The CDR3 runs to 18 residues. The V gene's germline CDR1 is MGHRA and CDR2 YSYEKL. The chain's CDR3 is CASSHPRGGGNGNQPQHF. CDR3 DNA sequence: TGCGCCAGCAGCCACCCCCGAGGAGGGGGCAATGGCAATCAGCCCCAGCATTTT.

V gene TRBV29-1 combines with J gene TRBJ2-5, with unresolved D. Between the trimmed V and J ends, which lost 5 bases and 1 base, there was a span of 11 bases. The germline gives CDR1 SQVTM, CDR2 ANQGSEA. CDR3 length equals 13 residues. CDR3 nucleotides: TGCAGCGTTAAAGGCAGGCTCCAAGAGACCCAGTACTTC. Translating gives CSVKGRLQETQYF.

The chain carries TRBV11-1 and TRBJ1-2; 7 nucleotides agree with TRBD1. Germline-derived CDR1 and CDR2 are SGHAT and FQDESV (reference sequence). Losses at the gene ends were 5 bases for V and 2 bases for J; bases not matched to a gene: 5. This CDR3 region has 14 residues. CDR3 DNA: TGTGCCAGCAGCATAACAGGGGCCAACTATGGCTACACCTTC. Amino acids: CASSITGANYGYTF.

This clone was seen a single time. This sequence joins TRBV6-1 and TRBJ2-5; maybe TRBD2 (6 bases). The germline V gene encodes CDR1 MNHNS and CDR2 SASEGT. V lost 1 base and J lost 5, with 11 bases in between. The CDR3 is 14 amino acids. CDR3 in amino acids: CASSEVIGRETQYF. In DNA, the CDR3 is TGTGCCAGCAGTGAAGTCATAGGGAGGGAGACCCAGTACTTC.